Each of the 8 T cell receptor beta chains below was sequenced from the same sample in a study of STAT5B mutations in CD4+ large granular lymphocyte leukemia. Sequenced by immunoSEQ multiplex PCR; TCRdb stores in-frame clones only, minus some. The data show 35,000 or so clones, 88% seen once. The sequenced sample was CD4+ T cells from blood buffy coats. These receptors were obtained from a human donor in good health.

This chain links TRBV18 with TRBJ1-4; the D is unclear. The V end lost 0 bases, the J end lost 3 bases, and 8 bases lay between the germline ends. In germline, CDR1 is KGHSH, CDR2 LQKENI. CDR3 length equals 15 residues. DNA for the CDR3: TGTGCCAGCTCACCACCGGGCGCAGCTAATGAAAAACTGTTTTTT. Protein product: CASSPPGAANEKLFF.

The chain links TRBV5-8 to TRBJ2-4; 9 bases map to TRBD1. The CDR3 sequence is 15 residues long. The germline CDR1 and CDR2 sequences are SGHTS and YDEGEE. Trimming removed 3 bases from V and 8 bases from J; junction bases left unmatched: 9. CDR3 bases: TGTGCCAGCAGCTCCACCGGGACAGGGAAGGACATTCAGTACTTC. Translation gives CASSSTGTGKDIQYF.

The rearrangement links TRBV6-1 to TRBJ1-5, with D perhaps matching TRBD1 (5 bases). There are 13 residues in the CDR3. Germline CDR1 is MNHNS and CDR2 is SASEGT. Trimming pared 6 bases from V and 3 bases from J, leaving 9 bases between. CDR3 protein: CASREGFNQPQHF. The CDR3 nucleotides read TGTGCCAGCAGAGAGGGGTTCAATCAGCCCCAGCATTTT.

In this sample, this clone turned up a few times. The chain uses TRBV19 and TRBJ1-2; D gene uncertain. The CDR3 extends over 12 amino acids. Germline V CDR1 and CDR2: LNHDA, SQIVND (reference sequence). V lost 4 bases, J lost 4 bases, and 7 bases lay in between. The CDR3 region is CASSSEVYGYTF. The CDR3 DNA reads as TGTGCCAGTAGTAGTGAGGTCTATGGCTACACCTTC.

J is TRBJ2-1 and V is TRBV9, with a tentative D call TRBD1 (5 bases). There are 14 residues in the CDR3. The germline V gene has CDR1 SGDLS and CDR2 YYNGEE. V was cut by 3 bases and J by 8 bases, with 15 bases left in between. The DNA for the CDR3 is TGTGCCAGCAGCGGCGGACCAGGGTTTGATGAGCAGTTCTTC. Protein sequence: CASSGGPGFDEQFF.

V is TRBV7-6 and J is TRBJ1-2, with D possibly TRBD1 on 5 matching bases. The germline V gene has CDR1 SGHVS and CDR2 FNYEAQ. The CDR3 extends over 13 amino acids. V gave up 5 bases and J gave up 0 bases, with 7 bases separating them. CDR3: CASSPRANYGYTF. The CDR3 DNA sequence: TGTGCCAGCAGCCCCAGGGCTAACTATGGCTACACCTTC. Filled out from reference TRBV7-6 and TRBJ1-2, the complete variable domain reads GAGVSQSPRYKVTKRGQDVALRCDPISGHVSLYWYRQALGQGPEFLTYFNYEAQQDKSGLPNDRFSAERPEGSISTLTIQRTEQRDSAMYRCASSPRANYGYTFGSGTRLTVV.

The chain recombines TRBV27 with TRBJ2-7, with D unresolved. Germline CDR1 is MNHEY and CDR2 is SMNVEV (reference sequence). There are 13 residues in the CDR3. V shed 4 bases and J shed 0 bases, with 7 bases lying between them. The CDR3 sequence: CASSWGSSYEQYF. The CDR3 coding sequence is TGTGCCAGCAGTTGGGGAAGCTCCTACGAGCAGTACTTC.

The chain recombines TRBV4-1 with TRBJ2-4; no clear D gene. V was clipped by 5 bases and J by 7 bases, with 18 bases between them. The V gene's germline CDR1 is MGHRA and CDR2 YSYEKL. The CDR3 runs 15 residues. The CDR3 region has the DNA TGCGCCAGCAGCATGCACCTATCTTTGGTGAACATTCAGTACTTC. It codes for CASSMHLSLVNIQYF.